This T cell receptor (beta chain) was observed in a study of shared clonotypes between healthy human individuals. Study findings and constraints: Depth of sequencing was expected to influence donor clonotype sharing.

As regards this clone: Its antigen remains unidentified.

TCRdb keeps only in-frame clones here, not all; method: immunoSEQ multiplex PCR. The sample lists nearly 1 million clones, about 80% occurring once. Trimming cost V 0 bases and J 4 bases, with 16 bases left between them. This CDR3 contains 16 residues. Sequences were obtained from memory CD4+ T cells sorted from blood. Subset reported: CD45RA-negative fraction. This TCR was recovered from a man aged 18 to 30 in good health. The V gene is TRBV5-3, the J gene TRBJ1-1; no reliable D call. TRBV5-3 is an ORF; its function is uncertain. The CDR3 protein is CARSLGVCRARTEAFF. The CDR3 region has the DNA TGTGCCAGAAGCTTGGGGGTTTGCCGGGCCCGCACTGAAGCTTTCTTT.